The TCR beta chain described here comes from a study of cytomegalovirus exposure and HLA in healthy donors. Findings and caveats of the study: Sequencing likely generated an artifact that appeared as a cluster of highly shared sequence variants. Versus the approximately 700-donor mean, an Asian-associated ancestry cluster reportedly showed fewer N-insertions in a later analysis.

Though nominally healthy at sampling, donors likely had unrecorded immune exposures. Amplification used 60 Vbeta primers and 13 Jbeta primers. Data came from immunoSEQ multiplex PCR; TCRdb stores just in-frame clones and leaves some out. The repertoire holds 100,000 to 150,000 clones, 80% to 90% seen once, with 5.9% in the top ten. The ends lost 5 bases at V and 3 bases at J; junction bases unmatched: 4. The germline CDR1 and CDR2 sequences are MDHEN and SYDVKM. The CDR3 contains 14 residues. Regarding this clone: The target antigen is unknown.

The receptor's source is a woman in her thirties or forties in good health and CMV-seropositive. The chain combines TRBV28 with TRBJ2-4; 7 positions agree with TRBD2. Sequencing used PBMCs. The CDR3 is CASSLAENKNIQYF. CDR3 nucleotide sequence: TGTGCCAGCAGTCTAGCGGAGAACAAAAACATTCAGTACTTC.